This TCR beta chain was identified during a study of shared clonotypes between healthy human individuals. Each of the donors was a healthy adult who was HIV-negative and had not had a recent acute infection or vaccination. The germline V gene encodes CDR1 SGDLS and CDR2 YYNGEE. V was cut by 0 bases and J by 5 bases, with 12 bases left in between. CDR3 length: 14 residues. Data came from immunoSEQ multiplex PCR; TCRdb stores just in-frame clones and leaves some out. Of approximately 2.5 million clones listed, around nine tenths are singletons. This rearrangement joins TRBV9 to TRBJ2-7; D uncertain. Sequencing used naive CD4+ T cells sorted from blood. Subset defined: CD45RA+ positively selected. This sequence originates from a man younger than 30 in good health. CDR3 in DNA: TGTGCCAGCAGCGTAGCTCCCCGCGGCCACGAGCAGTACTTC. Translating it yields CASSVAPRGHEQYF.